The 26 T cell receptor beta chains given below trace back to one sample, sequenced in a study of T cells after posttransplantation cyclophosphamide. The repertoire was sequenced with immunoSEQ multiplex PCR; TCRdb's copy has only in-frame clones and lacks some. This table holds around 2,200 clones, about three quarters found once. Cyclophosphamide on days +3 and +4 followed busulfan-fludarabine conditioning and a marrow graft. This material consisted of PBMCs, taken after allogeneic stem cell transplant with posttransplant cyclophosphamide. The receptors shown here come from a male patient between 55 and 70 years old who received an allogeneic stem cell transplant from a related donor and was CMV-positive. Some T cells may be the graft donor's.

This chain uses TRBV7-2 with TRBJ2-4, with 7 positions matching TRBD1. Germline V CDR1 and CDR2: SGHTA, FQGNSA. With V trimmed by 4 bases and J by 9 bases, 15 bases remained unmatched. The CDR3 contains 16 residues. CDR3 loop: CASSWGSSGQLSIQYF. For the CDR3, the DNA is TGTGCCAGCAGCTGGGGGTCATCGGGACAGTTGAGCATTCAGTACTTC.

By sample fraction, this clone is medium-sized. V and J are TRBV7-8 and TRBJ2-2, with D maybe TRBD1 (5 bases). V lost 5 bases, J lost 0 bases, and 13 bases lay in between. The CDR3 is made up of 16 amino acids. Germline lookup yields CDR1 SGHVS and CDR2 FQNEAQ. Here the CDR3 DNA reads TGTGCCAGCAGCACTACAGGAGATACGAACACCGGGGAGCTGTTTTTT. Its protein product is CASSTTGDTNTGELFF. Drawing the rest from reference TRBV7-8 and TRBJ2-2, the complete variable domain is GAGVSQSPRYKVAKRGQDVALRCDPISGHVSLFWYQQALGQGPEFLTYFQNEAQLDKSGLPSDRFFAERPEGSVSTLKIQRTQQEDSAVYLCASSTTGDTNTGELFFGEGSRLTVL.

V and J are TRBV5-5 and TRBJ1-1; the D gene is possibly TRBD1 (5 bases). CDR1 is SGHKS, CDR2 YYEKEE, per germline (reference sequence). The CDR3 spans 15 residues. V shed 2 bases and J shed 2 bases, with 13 bases lying between them. The CDR3 DNA reads TGTGCCAGCAGCTTTGCCAGGGTGGGCAACACTGAAGCTTTCTTT. It is translated as CASSFARVGNTEAFF.

This rearrangement joins TRBV9 to TRBJ2-3; no clear D. The CDR3 contains 13 residues. Germline V gene data show CDR1 as SGDLS and CDR2 as YYNGEE. With 0 bases removed from V and 6 bases from J, the gap between germline ends came to 8 bases. CDR3 loop: CASSVDTQDTQYF. In DNA form, the CDR3 reads TGTGCCAGCAGCGTAGATACGCAGGATACGCAGTATTTT.

The rearrangement uses TRBV5-1 and TRBJ2-7; D possibly corresponds to TRBD1 (7 bases). Germline V CDR1 and CDR2: SGHRS, YFSETQ. The V end was cut by 5 bases, the J end by 2 bases, with 14 bases between. This CDR3 is 14 amino acids long. CDR3 sequence reads: CASSGGDSAYEQYF. The CDR3, as DNA: TGCGCCAGCAGTGGCGGGGACAGTGCCTACGAGCAGTACTTC.

This clone is a singleton in its sample. The chain is built from TRBV30 and TRBJ1-3, with TRBD1 matching 7 bases. CDR1 GTSNPN and CDR2 SVGIG come from the germline V gene (reference sequence). The trim removed 2 bases at V and 5 bases at J, leaving 9 bases unmatched. The CDR3 sequence is 15 residues long. The CDR3 DNA reads as TGTGCCTGGAGTATAAGAGGGGGCCGTAGAAACACCATATATTTT. Protein sequence: CAWSIRGGRRNTIYF.

CDR3 in amino acids: CASSLGQRSYEQYF. In nucleotides, the CDR3 is TGCGCCAGCTCTCTCGGACAGAGGTCCTACGAGCAGTACTTC. The chain recombines TRBV5-1 with TRBJ2-7; TRBD1 is a possible D gene (6 bases). Germline V lookup: CDR1 SGHRS, CDR2 YFSETQ. The V end was cut by 7 bases, the J end by 1 base, with 15 bases between. CDR3 length: 14 residues.

V gene TRBV7-9 combines with J gene TRBJ2-3; D gene ambiguous. The germline CDR1 and CDR2 sequences are SEHNR and FQNEAQ (reference sequence). This CDR3 contains 13 residues. The V gene lost 5 bases and the J gene lost 3 bases, with 9 bases spanning the gap. Here the CDR3 reads CASSPPGTDTQYF. The DNA for the CDR3 is TGTGCCAGCAGCCCGCCAGGTACAGATACGCAGTATTTT.

This chain links TRBV5-1 with TRBJ1-1, with D unresolved. CDR1 is SGHRS and CDR2 is YFSETQ in the germline V gene. Trimming pared 0 bases from V and 1 base from J, leaving 10 bases between. The CDR3 covers 15 residues. The CDR3 coding sequence is TGCGCCAGCAGCTTGGAACCAAACGGGAACACTGAAGCTTTCTTT. The encoded protein is CASSLEPNGNTEAFF.

CDR3 region: CASSLGSTANTEAFF. The CDR3, as DNA: TGCGCCAGCAGCTTGGGCTCTACAGCAAACACTGAAGCTTTCTTT. The genes are TRBV5-1 and TRBJ1-1; no reliable D call. V gave up 0 bases and J gave up 2 bases, with 11 bases separating them. The CDR3 covers 15 residues. Per germline, CDR1 SGHRS and CDR2 YFSETQ.

This chain connects TRBV27 to TRBJ1-4; TRBD1 might be the D (6 bases). The germline CDR1 and CDR2 sequences are MNHEY and SMNVEV (reference sequence). Trimming cost V 6 bases and J 6 bases, with 11 bases left between them. CDR3 length: 13 residues. The DNA for the CDR3 is TGTGCCAGCAGCCGTGGGGGCGATGAAAAACTGTTTTTT. Translated: CASSRGGDEKLFF.

This chain links TRBV11-3 with TRBJ2-5; D may be TRBD1 (5 bases). V lost 5 bases and J 2 bases, leaving 27 bases between the germline ends. Germline loops: CDR1 SGHNT, CDR2 YENEEA. CDR3 length: 19 amino acids. Here the CDR3 reads CASSPLWEPGWGTQETQYF. The CDR3 DNA sequence: TGTGCCAGCAGCCCCCTCTGGGAACCAGGGTGGGGCACTCAAGAGACCCAGTACTTC.

V gene TRBV7-9 combines with J gene TRBJ2-6; weak D call: TRBD2 (6 bases). Trimming took off 4 bases at V and 2 bases at J, with 18 bases between the two ends. The germline V gene has CDR1 SEHNR and CDR2 FQNEAQ (reference sequence). The CDR3 sequence is 18 residues long. CDR3 in amino acids: CASSSLPGTFTGANVLTF. CDR3 bases: TGTGCCAGCAGCTCCCTTCCCGGGACTTTCACTGGGGCCAACGTCCTGACTTTC.

The chain joins TRBV18 to TRBJ2-2, with a possible D match to TRBD2 (5 bases). The V gene lost 4 bases and the J gene lost 0 bases, with 15 bases spanning the gap. CDR1 and CDR2 (germline): KGHSH, LQKENI. The CDR3 spans 17 residues. The CDR3 protein is CASSRSMRGSNTGELFF. CDR3 bases: TGTGCCAGCTCACGCTCAATGAGAGGGTCGAACACCGGGGAGCTGTTTTTT.

This chain uses TRBV21-1 with TRBJ1-4. TRBV21-1 is flagged as a pseudogene. There are 12 residues in the CDR3. For the CDR3, the DNA is TGTGCCAGCAGCAAAGGGAGCGAAAAACTGTTTTTT. Protein: CASSKGSEKLFF.

J is TRBJ2-5 and V is TRBV11-3; D is possibly TRBD2 (7 bases). The J call may be wrong; the DNA end is better matched by TRBJ2-7. The CDR3 has 15 amino acids. Germline CDR1 is SGHNT and CDR2 is YENEEA. CDR3 nucleotide sequence: TGTGCCAGCAGCAATCCCCGGGGAGGGGGTCACGAGCAGTACTTC. Translating it yields CASSNPRGGGHEQYF.

The chain joins TRBV30 to TRBJ1-2; D not resolved. This CDR3 comprises 13 residues. The V gene's germline CDR1 is GTSNPN and CDR2 SVGIG (reference sequence). V shed 1 base and J shed 2 bases, with 8 bases lying between them. The CDR3 loop is CAWSEAGNYGYTF. As DNA, the CDR3 is TGTGCCTGGAGTGAAGCGGGGAACTATGGCTACACCTTC.

The CDR3 region has the DNA TGTGCCAGCAGCCAAGGAGGCAGGGCGAACCTTGGGGAGACCCAGTACTTC. Protein sequence: CASSQGGRANLGETQYF. The chain links TRBV14 to TRBJ2-5; the D gene is possibly TRBD1 (5 bases). Trimming removed 1 base from V and 5 bases from J, with 20 bases in between. Germline loops: CDR1 SGHDN, CDR2 FVKESK. The CDR3 is 17 residues long.

The chain links TRBV7-9 to TRBJ2-5; 8 bases are a match to TRBD1. V was pared by 8 bases and J by 1 base, with 6 bases of the junction left unmatched. Germline V gives CDR1 SEHNR, CDR2 FQNEAQ (reference sequence). CDR3 length equals 14 residues. The CDR3 loop reads CASGQGARQETQYF. CDR3 nucleotides: TGTGCCAGCGGGCAGGGGGCGCGCCAAGAGACCCAGTACTTC. The variable domain in full, completed from reference TRBV7-9 and TRBJ2-5, reads DTGVSQNPRHKITKRGQNVTFRCDPISEHNRLYWYRQTLGQGPEFLTYFQNEAQLEKSRLLSDRFSAERPKGSFSTLEIQRTEQGDSAMYLCASGQGARQETQYFGPGTRLLVL.

The chain couples TRBV30 to TRBJ1-4; a weak D match, TRBD1 (6 bases). This CDR3 spans 13 amino acids. The V gene's germline CDR1 is GTSNPN and CDR2 SVGIG (reference sequence). Trimming removed 5 bases from V and 7 bases from J, with 14 bases in between. The CDR3 DNA reads as TGTGCCTGGGGGGTTAGGGGGAGTGAAAAACTGTTTTTT. Its protein is CAWGVRGSEKLFF. The full variable domain, in which reference TRBV30 and TRBJ1-4 provide the parts outside the CDR3, is SQTIHQWPATLVQPVGSPLSLECTVEGTSNPNLYWYRQAAGRGLQLLFYSVGIGQISSEVPQNLSASRPQDRQFILSSKKLLLSDSGFYLCAWGVRGSEKLFFGSGTQLSVL.

To note about this clone: Germline is not matched at one junction end, which may reflect a read error. The V call is TRBV30, the J call TRBJ1-2; tentatively, D is TRBD1 (5 bases). The germline CDR1 and CDR2 sequences are GTSNPN and SVGIG (reference sequence). This CDR3 spans 11 amino acids. The chain's CDR3 is CAWSLITGLIF. CDR3 coding DNA: TGTGCCTGGAGTCTTATAACGGGACTAATCTTC.

J is TRBJ1-4 and V is TRBV7-8; D gene unclear. Germline CDR1 and CDR2: SGHVS and FQNEAQ. V was clipped by 1 base and J by 12 bases, with 9 bases between them. The CDR3 loop spans 12 amino acids. The CDR3 protein is CASSLGLGELFF. The CDR3, as DNA: TGTGCCAGCAGCTTAGGTCTAGGAGAACTGTTTTTT.

This clone was detected only a few times. The V and J genes are TRBV27 and TRBJ1-1, with TRBD1 matching 8 bases. With V trimmed by 0 bases and J by 3 bases, 9 bases remained unmatched. Germline V gives CDR1 MNHEY, CDR2 SMNVEV (reference sequence). This CDR3 spans 17 amino acids. CDR3 protein: CASSLSRGQGGHTEAFF. For the CDR3, the DNA is TGTGCCAGCAGTTTATCGAGAGGACAGGGTGGGCACACTGAAGCTTTCTTT.

The chain has TRBV6-5 and TRBJ2-2; 11 nucleotides line up with TRBD2. The CDR3 loop spans 15 amino acids. V trimming: 5 bases; J trimming: 6 bases; junction bases outside the gene matches: 5. Per germline, CDR1 MNHEY and CDR2 SVGAGI. CDR3 coding DNA: TGTGCCAGCAGTCTAGCGGGGGGCTGGGCCGGGGAGCTGTTTTTT. Amino acid sequence: CASSLAGGWAGELFF.

The chain is built from TRBV27 and TRBJ2-5; 7 nucleotides align to TRBD2. This CDR3 region has 13 residues. After removal of 3 bases from V and 7 bases from J, the junction contained 5 bases not matched to a gene. CDR1 is MNHEY and CDR2 is SMNVEV in the germline V gene (reference sequence). CDR3 protein: CASSFPGGSTQYF. The CDR3 DNA sequence: TGTGCCAGCAGTTTTCCCGGGGGGTCGACCCAGTACTTC.

This clone ranks as large. The sample holds other DNA sequences that translate to the same CDR3. The rearrangement uses TRBV5-6 and TRBJ2-7, with D possibly being TRBD2 (5 bases). V was pared by 0 bases and J by 2 bases, with 9 bases between. The CDR3 is 14 residues long. The germline gives CDR1 SGHDT, CDR2 YYEEEE. CDR3 sequence reads: CASSLGGDTYEQYF. The CDR3 nucleotides are TGTGCCAGCAGCTTGGGGGGAGACACCTACGAGCAGTACTTC.